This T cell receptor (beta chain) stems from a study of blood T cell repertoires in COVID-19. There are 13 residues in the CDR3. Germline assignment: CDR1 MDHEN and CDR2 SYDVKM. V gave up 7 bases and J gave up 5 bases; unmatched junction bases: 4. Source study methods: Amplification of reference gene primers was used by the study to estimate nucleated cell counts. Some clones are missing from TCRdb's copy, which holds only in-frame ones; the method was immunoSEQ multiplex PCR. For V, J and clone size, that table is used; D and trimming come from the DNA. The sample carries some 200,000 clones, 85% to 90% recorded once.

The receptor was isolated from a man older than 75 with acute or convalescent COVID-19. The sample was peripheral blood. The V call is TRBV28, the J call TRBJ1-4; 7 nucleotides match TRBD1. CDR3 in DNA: TGTGCCAGCAAGACAGGGTGGAATGAAAAACTGTTTTTT. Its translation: CASKTGWNEKLFF. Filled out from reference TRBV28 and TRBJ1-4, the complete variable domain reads DVKVTQSSRYLVKRTGEKVFLECVQDMDHENMFWYRQDPGLGLRLIYFSYDVKMKEKGDIPEGYSVSREKKERFSLILESASTNQTSMYLCASKTGWNEKLFFGSGTQLSVL.